This T cell receptor beta chain comes out of a study of monozygotic twins with inflammatory bowel disease. This clonotype is identified as medium-sized from frequency. A roughly 2.5 ml blood sample was drawn per donor. From the 5' RACE reads, TCRdb lists one entry per CDR3 protein and no DNA. This sample carries 420,000 or so distinct CDR3 sequences, with approximately 2.3% going to the ten biggest clones. The sample taken for sequencing was blood. The clonotype was recovered from a human donor with ulcerative colitis or Crohn's disease, or a healthy co-twin of an affected twin (not recorded which).

This chain's CDR3 is CASSFRGGAGNEQFF. The V and J genes are TRBV27 and TRBJ2-1; the D call of TRBD2 rests on TCRdb alone, since no DNA is present to check it. This CDR3 comprises 15 residues. Germline V gene sequence: CDR1 MNHEY, CDR2 SMNVEV (reference sequence).